This T cell receptor (beta chain) was captured in a study of blood T cell repertoires in COVID-19. Using immunoSEQ multiplex PCR, the repertoire was profiled, and TCRdb retains in-frame clones only, with some absent. The data hold under 400,000 clones, with more than 70% observed a single time. This clone was detected a few times. Trimming at V came to 5 bases and at J to 7 bases, leaving 8 bases not matched to a gene. This CDR3 comprises 14 residues. The germline gives CDR1 LNHDA, CDR2 SQIVND (reference sequence). The chain is built from TRBV19 and TRBJ1-5; 7 bases fit TRBD1. The origin of this receptor is a woman aged 60 to 75 with COVID-19, enrolled during active disease. The specimen sequenced was peripheral blood. The CDR3: CASSPDRATQPQHF. CDR3 DNA: TGTGCCAGTAGTCCCGACAGGGCTACCCAGCCCCAGCATTTT.